The clone carrying this TCR beta chain ranks as medium-sized. Antigen: not known. With V trimmed by 3 bases and J by 4 bases, 4 bases remained unmatched. CDR3 length: 14 amino acids. Germline V gene data show CDR1 as LNHDA and CDR2 as SQIVND (reference sequence). The data were obtained in a study of liver allograft versus peripheral blood T cells. Study background: T cell receptor repertoires in transplanted livers were compared with those in recipients' peripheral blood.

One entry per CDR3 protein results from TCRdb running MiXCR on the reads. The table lists under 3,500 distinct CDR3 sequences, approximately 15% of them singletons. Notes on the study in general: Intragraft liver T cell receptor repertoires reportedly differed from peripheral blood repertoires.

The clonotype comes from a human patient who had a liver transplant. These T cells may partly come from the graft donor. The chain has TRBV19 and TRBJ2-7; the match to TRBD2 covers 9 bases. The CDR3: CASSILAGQYEQYF. The CDR3 DNA follows: TGTGCCAGTAGTATCCTAGCGGGACAATACGAGCAGTACTTC.